In its sample, the clone carrying this T cell receptor (beta chain) was seen many times. Trimming left V 5 bases short and J 7 bases short, with 18 bases between. The CDR3 has 14 amino acids. Per germline, CDR1 SGHNT and CDR2 YENEEA. This entry is derived from a study of T cells in Graves' hyperthyroidism and ophthalmopathy. As for the study in general: The authors collected peripheral blood at initial diagnosis, before any treatment.

TCR beta CDR3 regions were amplified from RNA. The TCR CDR3 first-round RT-PCR relied on the HTBI primer set. TCRdb reanalysed the multiplex PCR reads using MiXCR and keeps one entry per CDR3 protein. This sample has roughly 30,000 distinct CDR3 sequences; nearly 45% occur once, and the top ten carry under 13%. The material sequenced was blood. The source is a woman between 25 and 40 years old with Graves' hyperthyroidism. The chain links TRBV11-3 to TRBJ2-7, with a possible D match to TRBD2 (5 bases). The CDR3 DNA sequence: TGTGCCAGCAGCGCCGGACGGGGAGCCGGGGAGCAGTACTTC. This translates into CASSAGRGAGEQYF.